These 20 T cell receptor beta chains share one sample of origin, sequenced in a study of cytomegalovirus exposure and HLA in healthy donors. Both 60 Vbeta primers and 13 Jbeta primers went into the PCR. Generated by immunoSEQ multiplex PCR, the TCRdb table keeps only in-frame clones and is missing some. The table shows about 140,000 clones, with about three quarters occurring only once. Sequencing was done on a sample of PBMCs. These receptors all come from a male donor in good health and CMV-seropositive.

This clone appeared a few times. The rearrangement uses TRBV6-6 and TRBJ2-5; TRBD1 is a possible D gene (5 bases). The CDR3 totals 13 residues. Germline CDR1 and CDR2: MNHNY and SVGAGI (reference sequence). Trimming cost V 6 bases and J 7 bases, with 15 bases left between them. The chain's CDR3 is CASSDQTDGTQYF. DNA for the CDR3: TGTGCCAGCAGCGACCAGACAGACGGGACCCAGTACTTC.

This CDR3 reads CASSHTGTGDYEQYF. Written as DNA, the CDR3 is TGTGCCAGCAGTCACACGGGGACAGGGGACTACGAGCAGTACTTC. J is TRBJ2-7 and V is TRBV13, with 10 bases identical to TRBD1. This CDR3 has 15 amino acids. After removal of 6 bases from V and 3 bases from J, the junction contained 8 bases not matched to a gene. CDR1 PRHDT and CDR2 FYEKMQ come from the germline V gene (reference sequence).

The CDR3 loop is CASSEKFATGGPMNTEAFF. The DNA of the CDR3 is TGTGCCAGCAGTGAAAAGTTCGCCACAGGGGGACCAATGAACACTGAAGCTTTCTTT. V and J are TRBV6-1 and TRBJ1-1, with 8 positions matching TRBD1. Germline V gene sequence: CDR1 MNHNS, CDR2 SASEGT. Unmatched junction bases numbered 14, after V lost 2 bases and J lost 0 bases. This CDR3 spans 19 amino acids.

The CDR3 reads CATSRTRGGGNTEAFF. CDR3 DNA sequence: TGTGCCACCAGCAGAACCCGGGGGGGAGGGAACACTGAAGCTTTCTTT. The chain is built from TRBV15 and TRBJ1-1; tentatively, D is TRBD1 (5 bases). Trimming left V 2 bases short and J 1 base short, with 14 bases between. The CDR3 contains 16 residues. Germline V gene sequence: CDR1 LNHNV, CDR2 YYDKDF (reference sequence).

As DNA, the CDR3 is TGTGCCAGTGTCCGGTACCCCAGGGGCAATCACACTGAAGCTTTCTTT. As protein: CASVRYPRGNHTEAFF. The genes are TRBV2 and TRBJ1-1; D may be TRBD1 (6 bases). The CDR3 covers 16 residues. Deletions cut 9 bases from V and 3 bases from J, with 23 bases between. Germline loops: CDR1 SNHLY, CDR2 FYNNEI.

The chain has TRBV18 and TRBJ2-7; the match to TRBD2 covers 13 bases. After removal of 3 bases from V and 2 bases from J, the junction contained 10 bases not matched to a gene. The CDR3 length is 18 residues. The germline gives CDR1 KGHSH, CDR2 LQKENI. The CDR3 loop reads CASSPEDPGLAGAYEQYF. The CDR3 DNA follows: TGTGCCAGCTCACCGGAAGACCCAGGACTAGCGGGAGCCTACGAGCAGTACTTC.

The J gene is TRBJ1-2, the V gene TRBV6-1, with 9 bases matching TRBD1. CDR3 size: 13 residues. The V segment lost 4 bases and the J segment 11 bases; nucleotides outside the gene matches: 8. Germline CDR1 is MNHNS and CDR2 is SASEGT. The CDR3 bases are TGTGCCAGCAGTGTAGAAGAGGGACAGGGTTACACCTTC. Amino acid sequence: CASSVEEGQGYTF.

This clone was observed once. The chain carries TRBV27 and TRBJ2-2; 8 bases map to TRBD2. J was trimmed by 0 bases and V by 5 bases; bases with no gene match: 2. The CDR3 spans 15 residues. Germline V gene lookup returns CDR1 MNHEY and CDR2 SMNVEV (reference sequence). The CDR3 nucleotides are TGTGCCAGCAGTACTAGCGGTTCGAACACCGGGGAGCTGTTTTTT. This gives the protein CASSTSGSNTGELFF.

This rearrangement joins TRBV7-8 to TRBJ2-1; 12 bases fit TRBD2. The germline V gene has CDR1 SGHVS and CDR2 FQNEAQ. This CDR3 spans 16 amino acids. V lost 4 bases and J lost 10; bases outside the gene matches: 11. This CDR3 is CASSSVGLAGSLEQFF. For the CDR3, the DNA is TGTGCCAGCAGCTCGGTCGGACTAGCGGGAAGTCTGGAGCAGTTCTTC.

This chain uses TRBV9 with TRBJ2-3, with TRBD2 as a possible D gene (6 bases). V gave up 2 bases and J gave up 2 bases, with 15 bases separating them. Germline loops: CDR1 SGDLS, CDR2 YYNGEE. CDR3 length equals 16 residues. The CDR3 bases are TGTGCCAGCAGCGTTAGAGATGCGGGGTACACAGATACGCAGTATTTT. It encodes CASSVRDAGYTDTQYF.

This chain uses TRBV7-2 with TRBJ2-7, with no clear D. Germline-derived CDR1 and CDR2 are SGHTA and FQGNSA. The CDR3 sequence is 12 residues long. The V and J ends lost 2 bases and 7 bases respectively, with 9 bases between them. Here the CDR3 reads CASSLSLIEQYF. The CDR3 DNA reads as TGTGCCAGCAGCTTATCCCTTATTGAGCAGTACTTC.

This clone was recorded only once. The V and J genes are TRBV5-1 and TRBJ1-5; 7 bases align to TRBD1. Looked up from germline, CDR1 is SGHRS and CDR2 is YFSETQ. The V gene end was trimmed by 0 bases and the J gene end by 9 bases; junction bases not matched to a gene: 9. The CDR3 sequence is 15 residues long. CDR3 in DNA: TGCGCCAGCAGCTTGGAAAGTGGCAGGGGGGTGCCCCAGCATTTT. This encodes CASSLESGRGVPQHF.

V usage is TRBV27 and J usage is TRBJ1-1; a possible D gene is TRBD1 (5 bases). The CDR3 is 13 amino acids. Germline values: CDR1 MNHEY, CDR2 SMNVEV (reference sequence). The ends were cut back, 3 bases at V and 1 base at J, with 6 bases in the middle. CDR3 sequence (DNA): TGTGCCAGCAGTTTTACAGGGAACACTGAAGCTTTCTTT. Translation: CASSFTGNTEAFF.

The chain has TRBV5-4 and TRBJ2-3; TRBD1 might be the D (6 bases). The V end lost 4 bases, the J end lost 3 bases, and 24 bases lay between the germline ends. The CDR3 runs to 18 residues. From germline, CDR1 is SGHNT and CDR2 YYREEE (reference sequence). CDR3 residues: CASSNFPRTTGRTDTQYF. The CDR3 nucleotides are TGTGCCAGCAGCAACTTCCCTCGAACTACAGGGAGAACAGATACGCAGTATTTT.

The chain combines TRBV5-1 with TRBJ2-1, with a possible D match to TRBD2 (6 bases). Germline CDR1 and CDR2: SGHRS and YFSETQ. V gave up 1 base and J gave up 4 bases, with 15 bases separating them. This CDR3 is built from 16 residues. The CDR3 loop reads CASSLTRLDPYNEQFF. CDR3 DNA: TGCGCCAGCAGCTTGACCCGACTAGACCCGTACAATGAGCAGTTCTTC.

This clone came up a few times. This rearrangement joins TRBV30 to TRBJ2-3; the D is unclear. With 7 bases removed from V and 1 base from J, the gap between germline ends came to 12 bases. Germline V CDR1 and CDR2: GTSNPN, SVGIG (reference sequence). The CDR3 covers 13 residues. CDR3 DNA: TGTGCCTTCTACTCGCTGCGCACAGATACGCAGTATTTT. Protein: CAFYSLRTDTQYF.

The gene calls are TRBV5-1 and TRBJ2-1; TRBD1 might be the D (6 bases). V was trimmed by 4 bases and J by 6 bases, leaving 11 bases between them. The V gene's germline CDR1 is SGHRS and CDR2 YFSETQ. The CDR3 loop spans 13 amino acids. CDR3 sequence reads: CASSTQGSNEQFF. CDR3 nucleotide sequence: TGCGCCAGCAGCACCCAGGGGAGCAATGAGCAGTTCTTC.

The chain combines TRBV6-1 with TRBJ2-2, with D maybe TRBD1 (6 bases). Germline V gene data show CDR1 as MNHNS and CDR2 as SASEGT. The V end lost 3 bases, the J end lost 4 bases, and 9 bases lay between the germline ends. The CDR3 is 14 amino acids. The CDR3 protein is CASSDGQTTGELFF. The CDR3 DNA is TGTGCCAGCAGTGACGGACAGACCACCGGGGAGCTGTTTTTT.

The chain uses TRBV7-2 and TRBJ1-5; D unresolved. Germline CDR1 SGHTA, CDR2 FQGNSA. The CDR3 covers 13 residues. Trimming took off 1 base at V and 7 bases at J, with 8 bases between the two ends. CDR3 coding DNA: TGTGCCAGCAGCTTAGACTTCTCCCAGCCCCAGCATTTT. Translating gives CASSLDFSQPQHF.

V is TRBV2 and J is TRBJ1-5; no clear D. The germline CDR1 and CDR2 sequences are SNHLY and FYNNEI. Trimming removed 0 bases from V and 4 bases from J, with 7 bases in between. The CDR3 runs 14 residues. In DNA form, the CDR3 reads TGTGCCAGCAGTGAAGCGCACGGGAATCAGCCCCAGCATTTT. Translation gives CASSEAHGNQPQHF.